One and the same sample provided the 15 T cell receptor beta chains below, sequenced in a study of OX40 agonist ivuxolimab in advanced cancers. Method: immunoSEQ multiplex PCR; TCRdb's copy keeps in-frame clones and lacks some. The profile shows 77,000 or so clones, roughly 90% of them singletons. Sequencing used CD4+ or CD8+ T cells sorted from blood, obtained in a trial of the OX40 agonist ivuxolimab. The receptors were sampled from an adult with an advanced solid tumor such as melanoma, head and neck, liver or kidney cancer.

V usage is TRBV7-8 and J usage is TRBJ2-5, with unresolved D. V lost 1 base and J 4 bases, leaving 10 bases between the germline ends. CDR3 length equals 14 residues. CDR1 is SGHVS, CDR2 FQNEAQ, per germline. CDR3 in amino acids: CASSLGAFGETQYF. DNA for the CDR3: TGTGCCAGCAGCTTAGGTGCGTTCGGAGAGACCCAGTACTTC.

The chain joins TRBV9 to TRBJ2-3; 10 bases align to TRBD2. The CDR3 has 16 residues. The ends lost 1 base at V and 2 bases at J; junction bases unmatched: 4. Germline V gene lookup returns CDR1 SGDLS and CDR2 YYNGEE. CDR3 amino acids: CASSVTSGGDTDTQYF. The CDR3 DNA is TGTGCCAGCAGCGTAACCAGCGGGGGGGACACAGATACGCAGTATTTT.

The V gene is TRBV7-6, the J gene TRBJ2-7; D perhaps matches TRBD2 (6 bases). CDR1 is SGHVS and CDR2 is FNYEAQ in the germline V gene. The CDR3 length is 18 residues. Between the trimmed V and J ends, which lost 1 base and 6 bases, there was a span of 25 bases. DNA of the CDR3: TGTGCCAGCAGCTTAGTAGTAGCTCTTGGGACTCCCCCCGGCGAGCAGTACTTC. Translating gives CASSLVVALGTPPGEQYF.

The chain couples TRBV4-3 to TRBJ1-5, with D hard to call. V lost 2 bases to trimming and J lost 0 bases, with 8 bases between them. This CDR3 spans 15 amino acids. Germline CDR1 reads LGHNA; CDR2 reads YSLEER. CDR3: CASSQRSDSNQPQHF. In nucleotides, the CDR3 is TGCGCCAGCAGCCAAAGATCCGATAGCAATCAGCCCCAGCATTTT.

The chain's CDR3 is CASREPLDIQYF. The DNA of the CDR3 is TGTGCCAGCAGGGAACCCCTAGACATTCAGTACTTC. V is TRBV6-1 and J is TRBJ2-4; D call uncertain. Germline V gene lookup returns CDR1 MNHNS and CDR2 SASEGT. V gave up 6 bases and J gave up 8 bases, with 11 bases separating them. This CDR3 is built from 12 residues.

V gene TRBV5-1 combines with J gene TRBJ1-6; D unclear. CDR3 size: 14 residues. With 0 bases removed from V and 7 bases from J, the gap between germline ends came to 8 bases. CDR1 is SGHRS, CDR2 YFSETQ, per germline. The CDR3 loop reads CASSLDGENSPLHF. The CDR3 coding sequence is TGCGCCAGCAGCTTGGATGGGGAAAATTCACCCCTCCACTTT.

This sequence joins TRBV9 and TRBJ2-3, with TRBD2 matching over 10 bases. The CDR3 covers 15 residues. CDR1 and CDR2 (germline): SGDLS, YYNGEE. The junction had 3 bases not matched to a gene; V was cut back by 0 bases and J by 5 bases. CDR3 sequence: CASSVGASGGDTQYF. CDR3 nucleotide sequence: TGTGCCAGCAGCGTAGGGGCTAGCGGGGGAGATACGCAGTATTTT.

The chain recombines TRBV7-9 with TRBJ2-7; 7 nucleotides match TRBD2. CDR3 size: 16 residues. Losses at the gene ends were 4 bases for V and 2 bases for J; bases not matched to a gene: 11. Germline V gene data show CDR1 as SEHNR and CDR2 as FQNEAQ (reference sequence). The CDR3 bases are TGTGCCAGCAGCTCCAAATGGGGGGGTCTCCCCTACGAGCAGTACTTC. It is translated as CASSSKWGGLPYEQYF. Together with reference TRBV7-9 and TRBJ2-7, the CDR3 gives the full variable domain: DTGVSQNPRHKITKRGQNVTFRCDPISEHNRLYWYRQTLGQGPEFLTYFQNEAQLEKSRLLSDRFSAERPKGSFSTLEIQRTEQGDSAMYLCASSSKWGGLPYEQYFGPGTRLTVT.

The sample holds one count of this clone. The chain combines TRBV9 with TRBJ2-7; the D call may be TRBD1 or TRBD2 (5 bases each). The CDR3 is made up of 15 amino acids. Looked up from germline, CDR1 is SGDLS and CDR2 is YYNGEE. V lost 4 bases and J lost 3, with 17 bases in between. The CDR3 protein is CASSPPWGSGYEQYF. For the CDR3, the DNA is TGTGCCAGCAGCCCCCCCTGGGGGTCGGGCTACGAGCAGTACTTC.

This sequence joins TRBV13 and TRBJ2-7, with D possibly matching TRBD1 (6 bases). Germline-derived CDR1 and CDR2 are PRHDT and FYEKMQ (reference sequence). The CDR3 is 15 amino acids. Between the trimmed V and J ends, which lost 4 bases and 3 bases, there was a span of 16 bases. CDR3 in amino acids: CASSSRRFRGYEQYF. As DNA, the CDR3 is TGTGCCAGCAGCTCAAGACGATTCAGGGGCTACGAGCAGTACTTC.

J is TRBJ1-6 and V is TRBV4-2; TRBD1 agrees at 7 bases. Germline CDR1 is LGHNA and CDR2 is YNFKEQ. The CDR3 runs 15 residues. The trim removed 1 base at V and 7 bases at J, leaving 4 bases unmatched. The CDR3 coding sequence is TGTGCCAGCAGCCAAGGGGACAGTGGAAATTCACCCCTCCACTTT. Its translation: CASSQGDSGNSPLHF.

The chain combines TRBV5-6 with TRBJ2-5; TRBD2 matches 9 bases. The V gene end was trimmed by 1 base and the J gene end by 3 bases; junction bases not matched to a gene: 7. The length of the CDR3 is 16 residues. Germline V CDR1 and CDR2: SGHDT, YYEEEE. This CDR3 is CASSLFPGLAEETQYF. In nucleotides, the CDR3 is TGTGCCAGCAGCTTGTTCCCGGGACTAGCAGAAGAGACCCAGTACTTC.

V usage is TRBV18 and J usage is TRBJ2-5; 11 positions match TRBD2. Losses at the gene ends were 6 bases for V and 1 base for J; bases not matched to a gene: 4. Germline CDR1 KGHSH, CDR2 LQKENI. CDR3 length: 15 amino acids. The CDR3, as DNA: TGTGCCAGCTCGTCTAGCGGGGGGACCCAAGAGACCCAGTACTTC. Its protein is CASSSSGGTQETQYF.

The chain has TRBV11-2 and TRBJ2-1, with TRBD1 matching over 9 bases. Germline lookup yields CDR1 SGHAT and CDR2 FQNNGV. This CDR3 has 16 residues. V lost 5 bases to trimming and J lost 9 bases; unmatched junction nucleotides: 14. The CDR3 loop is CASSLPGQGGFVEQFF. The CDR3 DNA reads as TGTGCCAGCAGCCTCCCGGGACAGGGTGGGTTTGTTGAGCAGTTCTTC.

The chain links TRBV7-9 to TRBJ2-7, with a weak D call TRBD1 (5 bases). Between the trimmed V and J ends, which lost 3 bases and 7 bases, there was a span of 16 bases. The CDR3 runs 14 residues. CDR1 SEHNR and CDR2 FQNEAQ come from the germline V gene (reference sequence). In DNA, the CDR3 is TGTGCCAGCAGCTTCAAGACCTCCTCAGGGGAGCAGTACTTC. Protein product: CASSFKTSSGEQYF.